A single TCR beta chain is shown here with its context. This entry is derived from a study of CD8+ T cells in alopecia areata. Reverse transcribed after extraction, RNA yielded cDNA as the sequencing template. TCRdb's copy holds only in-frame clones and misses some; the assay was immunoSEQ multiplex PCR. The sample has more than 150,000 clones; 59% are singletons. The CDR3 is 16 amino acids. The TCR was taken from a human donor with alopecia areata. The chain recombines TRBV1 with TRBJ2-1. TRBV1 is classified as a pseudogene. The specimen comprised CD4+ T cells sorted from blood, sampled at week 0. This CDR3 is CTSSQGSSLLYNEQFF. CDR3 sequence (DNA): TGCACCAGCAGCCAAGGGTCGTCCCTCCTTTACAATGAGCAGTTCTTC.